The present T cell receptor (beta chain) was sequenced within a study of cytomegalovirus exposure and HLA in healthy donors. Trimming cost V 4 bases and J 4 bases; bases outside gene matches: 7. The CDR3 extends over 15 amino acids. From germline, CDR1 is ENHRY and CDR2 SYGVKD. Researchers ran the PCR with 60 Vbeta and 13 Jbeta primers. Sequenced by immunoSEQ multiplex PCR; TCRdb stores in-frame clones only, minus some. The sample records some 140,000 clones, about three quarters being singletons. The sequencing sample was made of PBMCs. The chain has TRBV10-3 and TRBJ2-1, with TRBD2 matching over 7 bases. The origin of this receptor is a man between 45 and 60 years old in good health and CMV-seropositive. The CDR3 sequence: CAISGLAARYNEQFF. CDR3 nucleotides: TGTGCCATCAGTGGCCTAGCGGCCCGTTACAATGAGCAGTTCTTC.